This entry lists 26 T cell receptor beta chains sequenced from one sample in a study of radiotherapy plus CTLA-4 blockade in lung cancer. The data were produced by immunoSEQ multiplex PCR, yet TCRdb's version contains in-frame clones alone and is incomplete. The sample records 85,000 to 120,000 clones, over 65% being singletons. This material consisted of peripheral blood, taken from a patient treated with radiotherapy plus ipilimumab. The receptor source for this set is a human donor with non-small cell lung cancer that progressed on radiotherapy plus ipilimumab. Some clones in this sample may be carry-over from other donors' samples.

J is TRBJ2-6 and V is TRBV4-3; possibly TRBD2 for D (6 bases). The V end was cut by 0 bases, the J end by 2 bases, with 8 bases between. The CDR3 spans 16 residues. Germline loops: CDR1 LGHNA, CDR2 YSLEER. The DNA of the CDR3 is TGCGCCAGCAGCCAAGACTCGGGGGCTGGGGCCAACGTCCTGACTTTC. Its protein is CASSQDSGAGANVLTF.

This clone was counted a single time. As DNA, the CDR3 is TGTGCCAGCTCACCGCGGGACAGGGAAACTAATGAAAAACTGTTTTTT. It is translated as CASSPRDRETNEKLFF. V usage is TRBV18 and J usage is TRBJ1-4, with 9 positions matching TRBD1. The germline V gene encodes CDR1 KGHSH and CDR2 LQKENI. Unmatched junction bases numbered 3, after V lost 3 bases and J lost 1 base. The CDR3 is made up of 16 amino acids.

There are a few counts of this clone. Other DNA sequences in the same sample also yield this CDR3. This chain links TRBV18 with TRBJ1-4, with 8 bases identical to TRBD1. The CDR3 covers 16 residues. In germline, CDR1 is KGHSH, CDR2 LQKENI. The J segment lost 0 bases and the V segment lost 4 bases, leaving 4 bases of the junction unmatched. The CDR3 region is CASSLGQAATNEKLFF. The CDR3 region has the DNA TGTGCCAGCTCACTGGGACAGGCCGCAACTAATGAAAAACTGTTTTTT.

The V gene is TRBV21-1, the J gene TRBJ1-1; the table's D gene call, TRBD1, was not cross checked with the DNA. TRBV21-1 counts as a pseudogene. This CDR3 spans 14 amino acids. The CDR3 bases are TGTGCCAGCAGCAAAGACAGGGAGACCACTGAAGCTTTCTTT. Protein sequence: CASSKDRETTEAFF.

This chain uses TRBV27 with TRBJ2-3; TRBD1 agrees at 9 bases. The CDR3 contains 16 residues. V was clipped by 4 bases and J by 4 bases; unmatched bases: 9. CDR1 and CDR2 (germline): MNHEY, SMNVEV (reference sequence). In DNA, the CDR3 is TGTGCCAGCAGTTATAATCCGACAGGGGGATCAGATACGCAGTATTTT. It codes for CASSYNPTGGSDTQYF.

Note on this clone: One junction end disagrees with the germline gene, perhaps due to a read error. The CDR3 nucleotides are TGTGCCAGCAGTTCTGCCGGGACAGAATCCCCGCGGGGCAAATTC. It is translated as CASSSAGTESPRGKF. The chain has TRBV28 and TRBJ2-7, with a tentative D call TRBD1 (7 bases). Germline assignment: CDR1 MDHEN and CDR2 SYDVKM. There are 15 residues in the CDR3.

The chain employs TRBV2 and TRBJ1-1; 9 nucleotides agree with TRBD1. This CDR3 comprises 13 residues. The V gene's germline CDR1 is SNHLY and CDR2 FYNNEI. V was pared by 7 bases and J by 4 bases, with 4 bases of the junction left unmatched. CDR3 bases: TGTGCCAGCACCCGGGACAGGGCCACTGAAGCTTTCTTT. Protein sequence: CASTRDRATEAFF.

The CDR3 coding sequence is TGTGCCAGCACAGAAGACACGGCATATCAGCCCCAGCATTTT. This translates into CASTEDTAYQPQHF. The chain recombines TRBV6-5 with TRBJ1-5, with D unresolved. V was cut by 7 bases and J by 5 bases, with 15 bases left in between. CDR1 and CDR2 (germline): MNHEY, SVGAGI. The CDR3 loop spans 14 amino acids.

The rearrangement uses TRBV28 and TRBJ1-2, with D uncertain. Trimming pared 5 bases from V and 5 bases from J, leaving 15 bases between. The CDR3 runs to 14 residues. Germline V gene data show CDR1 as MDHEN and CDR2 as SYDVKM. Written as DNA, the CDR3 is TGTGCCAGCAGTCCCACGGGCAGGAATTATGGCTACACCTTC. Translating gives CASSPTGRNYGYTF.

The rearrangement joins TRBV7-2 to TRBJ2-3, with D uncertain. The CDR3 consists of 15 residues. V was cut by 4 bases and J by 5 bases, with 16 bases left in between. Germline CDR1 is SGHTA and CDR2 is FQGNSA. CDR3 protein: CASSSRLPLVDTQYF. DNA for the CDR3: TGTGCCAGCAGCTCTAGACTTCCATTAGTAGATACGCAGTATTTT.

This clone was picked up a small number of times. The gene calls are TRBV19 and TRBJ2-3, with D unresolved. The CDR3 length is 15 residues. Germline V gene lookup returns CDR1 LNHDA and CDR2 SQIVND (reference sequence). V lost 3 bases, J lost 0 bases, and 10 bases lay in between. CDR3 DNA: TGTGCCAGTAGTATTTTCGCACATAGCACAGATACGCAGTATTTT. Translation: CASSIFAHSTDTQYF.

This clone has a single count. The chain's CDR3 is CASSYYRGYTF. The CDR3 DNA is TGTGCCAGCAGCTATTACAGGGGCTACACCTTC. The chain has TRBV7-2 and TRBJ1-2; perhaps TRBD1 as D (5 bases). CDR3 length: 11 residues. Germline V CDR1 and CDR2: SGHTA, FQGNSA. Trimming stripped 4 bases from V and 8 bases from J, with 8 bases between. The complete variable domain, with remaining parts taken from reference TRBV7-2 and TRBJ1-2, reads GAGVSQSPSNKVTEKGKDVELRCDPISGHTALYWYRQSLGQGLEFLIYFQGNSAPDKSGLPSDRFSAERTGGSVSTLTIQRTQQEDSAVYLCASSYYRGYTFGSGTRLTVV.

On this clone: Other DNA sequences in this specimen translate into the identical CDR3. CDR3 in amino acids: CSVLYRGLGTGELFF. In DNA, the CDR3 is TGCAGCGTACTTTACAGGGGGTTGGGTACCGGGGAGCTGTTTTTT. The J gene is TRBJ2-2, the V gene TRBV29-1; 8 bases line up with TRBD1. CDR1 and CDR2 (germline): SQVTM, ANQGSEA. V dropped 6 bases and J dropped 5; count of bases not matched to a gene: 11. The CDR3 sequence is 15 residues long.

V and J are TRBV7-2 and TRBJ1-2; 7 bases are a match to TRBD1. CDR3 size: 15 residues. Germline V gene lookup returns CDR1 SGHTA and CDR2 FQGNSA. V gave up 2 bases and J gave up 8 bases; unmatched junction bases: 11. The DNA of the CDR3 is TGTGCCAGCAGCTTAACGAGGGGGCGAGCCAGCGGCTACACCTTC. This sequence encodes CASSLTRGRASGYTF.

This clone appeared once. The chain combines TRBV5-1 with TRBJ2-5; D might be TRBD2 (5 bases). The germline CDR1 and CDR2 sequences are SGHRS and YFSETQ. The CDR3 length is 16 residues. V shed 4 bases and J shed 5 bases, with 21 bases lying between them. This CDR3 is CASSRNLGVMGETQYF. CDR3 nucleotide sequence: TGCGCCAGCAGCAGAAACCTCGGGGTGATGGGGGAGACCCAGTACTTC.

The chain employs TRBV2 and TRBJ2-3; perhaps TRBD1 as D (6 bases). The V end lost 10 bases, the J end lost 2 bases, and 13 bases lay between the germline ends. Germline CDR1 and CDR2: SNHLY and FYNNEI. The CDR3 extends over 13 amino acids. The CDR3 nucleotides are TGTGCCACCCATCGGACAGTCACAGATACGCAGTATTTT. Protein product: CATHRTVTDTQYF.

The CDR3 spells CASTPPASGANTGELFF. CDR3 bases: TGTGCCAGCACTCCCCCGGCTAGCGGGGCGAACACCGGGGAGCTGTTTTTT. The chain employs TRBV7-2 and TRBJ2-2; 9 bases map to TRBD2. The CDR3 is 17 amino acids. The ends lost 7 bases at V and 0 bases at J; junction bases unmatched: 9. Germline values: CDR1 SGHTA, CDR2 FQGNSA.

This clone was seen a handful of times. This chain links TRBV5-4 with TRBJ2-7; 12 positions agree with TRBD1. Germline CDR1 is SGHNT and CDR2 is YYREEE (reference sequence). V lost 4 bases and J lost 4; bases outside the gene matches: 15. The CDR3 spans 18 residues. The CDR3 loop is CASSLRDRGLKFLYEQYF. The CDR3 nucleotides are TGTGCCAGCAGCCTCCGGGACAGGGGGCTGAAGTTCTTGTACGAGCAGTACTTC.

The gene calls are TRBV5-4 and TRBJ1-2; D possibly corresponds to TRBD1 (5 bases). CDR3 length equals 17 residues. CDR1 and CDR2 from the germline V gene are SGHNT and YYREEE (reference sequence). Trimming removed 3 bases from V and 5 bases from J, with 23 bases in between. The CDR3 nucleotides read TGTGCCAGCAGCTATAATGGCTGGGGCGGGGGGAGTTATGGCTACACCTTC. Translated: CASSYNGWGGGSYGYTF.

This chain joins TRBV28 and TRBJ1-5, with a tentative D call TRBD1 (6 bases). The CDR3 spans 15 residues. The V end lost 2 bases, the J end lost 3 bases, and 11 bases lay between the germline ends. Germline CDR1 MDHEN, CDR2 SYDVKM. CDR3 coding DNA: TGTGCCAGCAGTTTAGTCACAGGGACCAATCAGCCCCAGCATTTT. It translates to CASSLVTGTNQPQHF.

The genes are TRBV7-2 and TRBJ1-2; 8 positions agree with TRBD1. Germline loops: CDR1 SGHTA, CDR2 FQGNSA. J gave up 4 bases and V 5 bases, and 9 bases lay outside the gene matches. The CDR3 covers 15 residues. CDR3 sequence reads: CASSLQDRGLYGYTF. The CDR3 DNA reads TGTGCCAGCAGCCTACAAGACAGGGGACTCTATGGCTACACCTTC.

The rearrangement links TRBV19 to TRBJ1-5; D is possibly TRBD1 (5 bases). Trimming shortened V by 7 bases and J by 2 bases, and 15 bases separated the two germline ends. This CDR3 contains 15 residues. CDR1 is LNHDA, CDR2 SQIVND, per germline (reference sequence). The DNA for the CDR3 is TGTGCCAGTACCCCCTGGGGCCAGGGCAATCAGCCCCAGCATTTT. It is translated as CASTPWGQGNQPQHF.

The chain employs TRBV14 and TRBJ2-3, with TRBD2 matching 7 bases. The CDR3 spans 15 residues. The V segment lost 3 bases and the J segment 2 bases; nucleotides outside the gene matches: 5. The V gene's germline CDR1 is SGHDN and CDR2 FVKESK. This CDR3 reads CASSQAGTITDTQYF. In nucleotides, the CDR3 is TGTGCCAGCAGCCAGGCCGGGACTATCACAGATACGCAGTATTTT.

This clone was observed a single time. The chain recombines TRBV29-1 with TRBJ1-4; D gene ambiguous. There are 13 residues in the CDR3. The V gene's germline CDR1 is SQVTM and CDR2 ANQGSEA. V lost 2 bases to trimming and J lost 1 base, with 5 bases between them. The CDR3 protein is CSVETRTNEKLFF. The CDR3 region has the DNA TGCAGCGTTGAAACACGAACTAATGAAAAACTGTTTTTT.

The rearrangement joins TRBV5-6 to TRBJ2-3; D may be TRBD1 (5 bases). The V and J ends lost 0 bases and 0 bases respectively, with 11 bases between them. The CDR3 runs 16 residues. Germline values: CDR1 SGHDT, CDR2 YYEEEE. CDR3 sequence: CASSLGGLLSTDTQYF. Written as DNA, the CDR3 is TGTGCCAGCAGCTTGGGGGGCTTACTTAGCACAGATACGCAGTATTTT.

The CDR3 region is CASSQGAGQPQHF. The DNA of the CDR3 is TGCGCCAGCAGCCAGGGGGCGGGTCAGCCCCAGCATTTT. V and J are TRBV4-3 and TRBJ1-5, with D possibly being TRBD1 (6 bases). Looked up from germline, CDR1 is LGHNA and CDR2 is YSLEER. Trimming shortened V by 3 bases and J by 6 bases, and 9 bases separated the two germline ends. This CDR3 contains 13 residues.